This T cell receptor beta chain was sequenced in a study of low-dose radiotherapy and immunotherapy resistance in tumors. Overall study context: The schedule for Cohort 2 used 1 Gy per fraction every two weeks, which added up to 13 Gy over 26 weeks. Intravenous cyclophosphamide 200 mg/m2 was given every two weeks, one day before radiation and immunotherapy. Each patient was administered nivolumab intravenously at 240 mg, which was a flat dose, every two weeks, along with intravenous ipilimumab at 1 mg/kg every six weeks.

This clonotype has a count of ten or more. Germline V lookup: CDR1 MGHRA, CDR2 YSYEKL. The CDR3 length is 13 residues. Between the trimmed V and J ends, which lost 0 bases and 3 bases, there was a span of 6 bases. TRAV and TRBV primers primed cDNA for both TCRalpha and TCRbeta. TCRs were amplified for 15 to 20 PCR cycles with a constant-region primer and V-primer adapter. After the mRNA was isolated, it was amplified using in vitro transcription. One entry per CDR3 protein, called by TCRdb with MiXCR from the reads. The sample yields around 76,000 distinct CDR3 sequences, roughly 31% seen once. Stated time point: before trial treatment.

V usage is TRBV4-1 and J usage is TRBJ2-7; D gene uncertain. This TCR derives from a female donor with ovarian cancer. The starting material was PBMCs, obtained before treatment. The CDR3: CASSQDNSYEQYF. The CDR3 nucleotides are TGCGCCAGCAGCCAAGACAACAGCTACGAGCAGTACTTC.